Listed below are T cell receptor beta chains from one sample, sequenced in a study of PD-1 blockade in classical Hodgkin lymphoma. TCRdb's table, derived via immunoSEQ multiplex PCR, lists solely in-frame clones and lacks some. The sample lists 98,000 or so clones; 89% were seen once. The sample here was peripheral blood mononuclear cells (PBMCs), taken before the second cycle of nivolumab. These receptor sequences come from a human donor with classical Hodgkin lymphoma. The conserved cysteine and the conserved F or W are not part of the CDR3 here. Fields, in order: CDR3 protein, J gene, V gene.

cdr3_aa: ASSFYDRPTMGYT
j_call: TRBJ1-2
v_call: TRBV7-2

cdr3_aa: ASTDRAGGTDTQY
j_call: TRBJ2-3
v_call: TRBV5-4